Each of the 30 T cell receptor beta chains below was sequenced from the same sample in a study of T cells after yellow fever vaccination. TCRdb re-analysed the 5' RACE reads in MiXCR, keeping a single row per CDR3 protein. The table includes 600,000 to 750,000 distinct CDR3 sequences, roughly an eighth detected once. The sequenced sample was PBMCs, obtained on the day of the yellow fever booster vaccination. Receptor source: a man aged 25 to 45 who received the YFV17D yellow fever vaccine.

The chain is built from TRBV5-1 and TRBJ2-7, with D maybe TRBD1 (5 bases). CDR1 is SGHRS, CDR2 YFSETQ, per germline. The CDR3 is made up of 14 amino acids. V was trimmed by 1 base and J by 2 bases, leaving 10 bases between them. CDR3 DNA: TGCGCCAGCAGCTTGCAGACAGAAACCTACGAGCAGTACTTC. Amino acid sequence: CASSLQTETYEQYF.

J is TRBJ1-1 and V is TRBV20-1; D call uncertain. Trimming stripped 6 bases from V and 0 bases from J, with 11 bases between. Germline CDR1 DFQATT, CDR2 SNEGSKA (reference sequence). The CDR3 has 13 amino acids. The CDR3 loop is CSAHEGMNTEAFF. The CDR3 DNA reads TGCAGTGCCCATGAAGGAATGAACACTGAAGCTTTCTTT.

The chain is built from TRBV6-5 and TRBJ2-6; the D is unclear. V was shortened by 4 bases and J by 0 bases, with 13 bases between the two germline ends. CDR1 is MNHEY and CDR2 is SVGAGI in the germline V gene. The CDR3 covers 17 residues. CDR3 region: CASSFVMRPSGANVLTF. In DNA, the CDR3 is TGTGCCAGCAGTTTTGTTATGAGGCCCTCTGGGGCCAACGTCCTGACTTTC.

This clonotype came up a few times. The V gene is TRBV12-3 or TRBV12-4, the J gene TRBJ1-2; TRBD1 might be the D (5 bases). The CDR3 consists of 12 residues. The V gene lost 3 bases and the J gene lost 7 bases, with 9 bases spanning the gap. CDR3 in amino acids: CASSLGPAGYTF. The DNA of the CDR3 is TGTGCCAGCAGTTTGGGGCCGGCTGGCTACACCTTC.

J is TRBJ2-1 and V is TRBV4-3; D unresolved. Deletions cut 0 bases from V and 0 bases from J, with 9 bases between. CDR1 is LGHNA and CDR2 is YSLEER in the germline V gene. The CDR3 is made up of 16 amino acids. The DNA of the CDR3 is TGCGCCAGCAGCCAAGATCAGGCGAGCTCCTACAATGAGCAGTTCTTC. Protein product: CASSQDQASSYNEQFF.

This clonotype has just a few counts. This rearrangement joins TRBV12-3 or TRBV12-4 to TRBJ2-2; D remains ambiguous. CDR3 size: 15 residues. V lost 1 base to trimming and J lost 4 bases, with 10 bases between them. The CDR3 sequence is CASSLGALPTGELFF. The CDR3 DNA sequence: TGTGCCAGCAGTTTAGGCGCTCTCCCCACCGGGGAGCTGTTTTTT.

CDR3 in DNA: TGTGCCAGCAGCATGGAGACAGGGTTGACTGAAGCTTTCTTT. It specifies CASSMETGLTEAFF. The gene calls are TRBV5-8 and TRBJ1-1; 7 bases map to TRBD1. V lost 4 bases to trimming and J lost 5 bases; unmatched junction nucleotides: 8. Germline-derived CDR1 and CDR2 are SGHTS and YDEGEE. The CDR3 has 14 amino acids.

This clonotype was seen only a few times. V is TRBV4-3 and J is TRBJ2-2; unclear D gene. Trimming cost V 0 bases and J 6 bases, with 11 bases left between them. This CDR3 is 15 amino acids long. Looked up from germline, CDR1 is LGHNA and CDR2 is YSLEER. The CDR3 protein is CASSQDSMASGELFF. In DNA form, the CDR3 reads TGCGCCAGCAGCCAAGATTCGATGGCGTCCGGGGAGCTGTTTTTT.

The table lists this clonotype with a few counts. The chain couples TRBV7-2 to TRBJ2-1; 7 bases map to TRBD2. Trimming cost V 3 bases and J 8 bases; bases outside gene matches: 13. CDR3 length equals 16 residues. Per germline, CDR1 SGHTA and CDR2 FQGNSA. CDR3 sequence reads: CASSLRRERLWDEQFF. DNA of the CDR3: TGTGCCAGCAGCTTGCGGCGGGAGCGCCTCTGGGATGAGCAGTTCTTC.

This chain links TRBV4-3 with TRBJ2-1, with D unresolved. V was shortened by 4 bases and J by 7 bases, with 17 bases between the two germline ends. This CDR3 spans 15 amino acids. Germline values: CDR1 LGHNA, CDR2 YSLEER. CDR3 nucleotides: TGCGCCAGCAGCCCAGCAAAATACGTAGATAATGAGCAGTTCTTC. Amino acid sequence: CASSPAKYVDNEQFF.

This sequence joins TRBV5-4 and TRBJ2-1; possible D gene TRBD2, 5 bases. Germline V CDR1 and CDR2: SGHNT, YYREEE (reference sequence). V lost 4 bases to trimming and J lost 4 bases, with 15 bases between them. This CDR3 is 15 amino acids long. CDR3 sequence: CASSKEAGLYNEQFF. The DNA for the CDR3 is TGTGCCAGCAGCAAGGAGGCGGGCCTGTACAATGAGCAGTTCTTC.

This clonotype has at least ten counts. The chain couples TRBV7-8 to TRBJ2-1; possible D gene TRBD2, 6 bases. Germline assignment: CDR1 SGHVS and CDR2 FQNEAQ. This CDR3 spans 16 amino acids. Trimming took off 5 bases at V and 8 bases at J, with 22 bases between the two ends. The CDR3 DNA sequence: TGTGCCAGCAGCGAACTAGCCCCTACCCTTGTGGATGAGCAGTTCTTC. Translating gives CASSELAPTLVDEQFF.

This clonotype has only a few counts. The chain employs TRBV4-3 and TRBJ2-1; D is perhaps TRBD1 (6 bases). This CDR3 spans 18 amino acids. Deletions cut 0 bases from V and 7 bases from J, with 22 bases between. Per germline, CDR1 LGHNA and CDR2 YSLEER. The CDR3 loop reads CASSQDWGPNVPVNEQFF. CDR3 DNA: TGCGCCAGCAGCCAAGATTGGGGGCCGAACGTTCCGGTGAATGAGCAGTTCTTC.

The sample holds a few counts of this clonotype. This sequence joins TRBV12-3 or TRBV12-4 and TRBJ1-2, with D possibly matching TRBD1 (6 bases). This CDR3 is built from 13 residues. Trimming pared 5 bases from V and 8 bases from J, leaving 15 bases between. The CDR3 DNA sequence: TGTGCCAGCAGTCTGGGGGGGGCGCGGGGCTACACCTTC. It is translated as CASSLGGARGYTF.

This clonotype has a handful of counts. The chain carries TRBV7-2 and TRBJ2-7, with a tentative D call TRBD2 (5 bases). CDR1 and CDR2 from the germline V gene are SGHTA and FQGNSA. V lost 0 bases and J 1 base, leaving 13 bases between the germline ends. CDR3 size: 16 residues. This chain's CDR3 is CASSLAVTSGSYEQYF. The CDR3 DNA reads TGTGCCAGCAGCTTAGCTGTAACGAGCGGTTCCTACGAGCAGTACTTC. The full variable domain, completed using reference TRBV7-2 and TRBJ2-7, is GAGVSQSPSNKVTEKGKDVELRCDPISGHTALYWYRQSLGQGLEFLIYFQGNSAPDKSGLPSDRFSAERTGGSVSTLTIQRTQQEDSAVYLCASSLAVTSGSYEQYFGPGTRLTVT.

Only a few counts were recorded for this clonotype. The V call is TRBV5-1, the J call TRBJ2-3; tentatively, D is TRBD1 (5 bases). Trimming removed 4 bases at V and 0 bases at J, with 18 bases between. Germline assignment: CDR1 SGHRS and CDR2 YFSETQ. The CDR3 has 17 residues. The CDR3 DNA reads as TGCGCCAGCAGCACAGGAAGTAACGCCGCTAGCACAGATACGCAGTATTTT. It encodes CASSTGSNAASTDTQYF.

This clonotype has just a few counts. This rearrangement joins TRBV5-5 to TRBJ2-3; 9 bases are a match to TRBD1. J was trimmed by 2 bases and V by 0 bases; bases with no gene match: 4. The V gene's germline CDR1 is SGHKS and CDR2 YYEKEE (reference sequence). This CDR3 contains 16 residues. CDR3 residues: CASSLEGQGFTDTQYF. In DNA form, the CDR3 reads TGTGCCAGCAGCTTGGAAGGACAGGGGTTCACAGATACGCAGTATTTT.

This clonotype was seen a few times. The chain combines TRBV24-1 with TRBJ2-2; possible D gene TRBD1, 5 bases. Germline V CDR1 and CDR2: KGHDR, SFDVKD. Trimming stripped 5 bases from V and 4 bases from J, with 13 bases between. This CDR3 spans 15 amino acids. CDR3 protein: CATSGGQTFTGELFF. Here the CDR3 DNA reads TGTGCCACCAGTGGTGGACAAACTTTCACCGGGGAGCTGTTTTTT.

The CDR3 loop is CAISEAAAYGYTF. The CDR3 DNA reads as TGTGCCATCAGTGAGGCGGCGGCCTATGGCTACACCTTC. V is TRBV10-3 and J is TRBJ1-2; D unresolved. Germline loops: CDR1 ENHRY, CDR2 SYGVKD. The V and J ends lost 2 bases and 4 bases respectively, with 8 bases between them. This CDR3 is 13 amino acids long.

The chain uses TRBV20-1 and TRBJ1-5, with 7 bases fitting TRBD1. The length of the CDR3 is 15 residues. Germline CDR1 DFQATT, CDR2 SNEGSKA (reference sequence). With 2 bases clipped from V and 2 bases from J, the junction kept 6 bases outside the gene matches. CDR3 protein: CSARRDRAGNQPQHF. The DNA of the CDR3 is TGCAGTGCTAGAAGAGACAGGGCCGGCAATCAGCCCCAGCATTTT.

The rearrangement links TRBV6-2 or TRBV6-3 to TRBJ2-1, with D unclear. The CDR3 is 11 residues long. The germline V and J ends were trimmed by 6 bases and 6 bases, with 6 bases remaining between them. Germline V gives CDR1 MNHEY, CDR2 SVGEGT. The CDR3 loop is CASRTINEQFF. The CDR3 coding sequence is TGTGCCAGCAGGACCATCAATGAGCAGTTCTTC.

The chain is built from TRBV19 and TRBJ1-5, with TRBD1 matching 11 bases. J gave up 4 bases and V 1 base, and 3 bases lay outside the gene matches. This CDR3 is 16 amino acids long. Looked up from germline, CDR1 is LNHDA and CDR2 is SQIVND (reference sequence). The CDR3 coding sequence is TGTGCCAGTAGTATAGGATGGGACAGGGGGAATCAGCCCCAGCATTTT. It encodes CASSIGWDRGNQPQHF.

Ten or more counts support this clonotype. The chain is built from TRBV12-5 and TRBJ2-2; D gene uncertain. Trimming removed 0 bases at V and 4 bases at J, with 12 bases between. Germline V gene sequence: CDR1 LGHNT, CDR2 FRNRAP. The length of the CDR3 is 16 residues. CDR3 residues: CASGLVSVVGTGELFF. CDR3 DNA: TGTGCTAGTGGTTTGGTATCGGTGGTTGGCACCGGGGAGCTGTTTTTT.

This clonotype was observed a few times. The gene calls are TRBV12-3 or TRBV12-4 and TRBJ2-2; D might be TRBD2 (6 bases). V was clipped by 3 bases and J by 1 base, with 12 bases between them. CDR3 size: 16 residues. CDR3 region: CASSLAGPLNTGELFF. The CDR3 bases are TGTGCCAGCAGTTTGGCGGGACCCCTGAACACCGGGGAGCTGTTTTTT.

The V and J genes are TRBV30 and TRBJ1-1, with 7 bases lining up with TRBD1. V lost 3 bases to trimming and J lost 1 base; unmatched junction nucleotides: 11. The germline CDR1 and CDR2 sequences are GTSNPN and SVGIG (reference sequence). The CDR3 length is 16 residues. This CDR3 reads CAWSLGTAKRNTEAFF. CDR3 DNA sequence: TGTGCCTGGAGCCTTGGGACAGCAAAAAGGAACACTGAAGCTTTCTTT.

The CDR3 DNA reads TGTGCCAGCAGCCGTGGGGGGGACAGGTCAAACTATGGCTACACCTTC. Translating gives CASSRGGDRSNYGYTF. This chain uses TRBV7-2 with TRBJ1-2; 8 bases agree with TRBD1. With V trimmed by 5 bases and J by 2 bases, 10 bases remained unmatched. The CDR3 has 16 residues. In germline, CDR1 is SGHTA, CDR2 FQGNSA.

In this sample, this clonotype turned up a few times. The V and J genes are TRBV4-3 and TRBJ2-1; 9 bases align to TRBD2. Trimming took 4 bases from V and 8 from J; bases not matched to a gene: 12. The CDR3 contains 16 residues. The V gene's germline CDR1 is LGHNA and CDR2 YSLEER. CDR3 loop: CASSPGDLAGDHEQFF. CDR3 nucleotides: TGCGCCAGCAGCCCGGGAGATTTAGCGGGAGACCATGAGCAGTTCTTC.

This clonotype was detected a few times. The gene calls are TRBV20-1 and TRBJ2-7; D ambiguous. CDR1 and CDR2 from the germline V gene are DFQATT and SNEGSKA (reference sequence). CDR3 length: 10 amino acids. Trimming removed 2 bases at V and 7 bases at J, with 6 bases between. CDR3 residues: CSARSLEQYF. CDR3 nucleotides: TGCAGTGCTAGATCGCTTGAGCAGTACTTC.

This clonotype turned up a few times. Written as DNA, the CDR3 is TGTGCCTGGAGTACTATTTACGGAAATTCACCCCTCCACTTT. It codes for CAWSTIYGNSPLHF. The chain recombines TRBV30 with TRBJ1-6; D not certain. This CDR3 is built from 14 residues. Trimming removed 2 bases from V and 7 bases from J, with 12 bases in between. The germline gives CDR1 GTSNPN, CDR2 SVGIG (reference sequence).

The chain is built from TRBV27 and TRBJ2-7, with no clear D. With 6 bases removed from V and 0 bases from J, the gap between germline ends came to 15 bases. The CDR3 contains 15 residues. Germline CDR1 and CDR2: MNHEY and SMNVEV (reference sequence). In DNA, the CDR3 is TGTGCCAGCAGCGATGCGCGCTCACTCTCCTACGAGCAGTACTTC. This sequence encodes CASSDARSLSYEQYF.